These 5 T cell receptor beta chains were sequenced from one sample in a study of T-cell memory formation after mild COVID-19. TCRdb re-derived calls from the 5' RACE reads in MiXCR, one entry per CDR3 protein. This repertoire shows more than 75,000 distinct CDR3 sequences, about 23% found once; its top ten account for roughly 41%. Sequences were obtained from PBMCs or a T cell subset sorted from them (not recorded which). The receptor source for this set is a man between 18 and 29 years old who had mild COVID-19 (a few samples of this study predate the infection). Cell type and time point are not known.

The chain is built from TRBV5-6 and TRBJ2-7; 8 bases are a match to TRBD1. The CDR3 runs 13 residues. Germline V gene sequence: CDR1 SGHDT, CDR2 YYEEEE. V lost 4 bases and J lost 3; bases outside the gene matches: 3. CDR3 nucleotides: TGTGCCAGCAGCGAAGACAGGGGCTACGAGCAGTACGTC. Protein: CASSEDRGYEQYV.

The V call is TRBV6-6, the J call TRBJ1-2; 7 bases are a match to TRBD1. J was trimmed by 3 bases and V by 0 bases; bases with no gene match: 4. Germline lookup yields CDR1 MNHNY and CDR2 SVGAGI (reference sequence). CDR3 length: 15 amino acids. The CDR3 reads CASSYSPGGYYGYTF. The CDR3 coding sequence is TGTGCCAGCAGTTACTCACCAGGGGGTTACTATGGCTACACCTTC.

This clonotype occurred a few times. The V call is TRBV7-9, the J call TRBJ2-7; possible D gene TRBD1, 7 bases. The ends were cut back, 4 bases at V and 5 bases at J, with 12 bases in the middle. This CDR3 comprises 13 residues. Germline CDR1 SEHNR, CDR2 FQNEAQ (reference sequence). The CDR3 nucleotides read TGTGCCAGCAGCTACGACAGGGAGGACGAGCAGTACTTC. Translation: CASSYDREDEQYF.

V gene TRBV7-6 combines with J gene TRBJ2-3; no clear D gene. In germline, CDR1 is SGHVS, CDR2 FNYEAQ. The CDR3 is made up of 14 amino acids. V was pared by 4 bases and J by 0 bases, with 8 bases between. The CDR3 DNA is TGTGCCAGCAGCTGGGCCGGAAGCACAGATACGCAGTATTTT. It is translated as CASSWAGSTDTQYF.

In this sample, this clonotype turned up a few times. The CDR3 nucleotides read TGCAGCGTTGAGGCCGCAGGCCTCGGAAAGACCCAGTACTTC. Amino acids: CSVEAAGLGKTQYF. The gene calls are TRBV29-1 and TRBJ2-5; D is unclear. Germline CDR1 reads SQVTM; CDR2 reads ANQGSEA. The CDR3 is 14 amino acids. Trimming took off 3 bases at V and 6 bases at J, with 17 bases between the two ends.